This is a list of T cell receptor beta chains from one sample in a study of cytomegalovirus exposure and HLA in healthy donors. Some clones are missing from TCRdb's copy, which holds only in-frame ones; the method was immunoSEQ multiplex PCR. The table lists under 200,000 clones, around 83% of them singletons. Sequenced: PBMCs. These receptor sequences come from a girl aged 2-10 years in good health and CMV-seropositive. The conserved cysteine and the conserved F or W are not part of the CDR3 here.

cdr3_aa j_call cdr3_length v_call
ASSVQGRAEAF TRBJ1-1 11 TRBV2
ASSTTSGSTDTQY TRBJ2-3 13 TRBV6-1
ASGPLNNEQF TRBJ2-1 10 TRBV2
ASSQVNSNQPQH TRBJ1-5 12 TRBV4-1
AWSTGTLSNQPQH TRBJ1-5 13 TRBV30
ASSLYRGDSYEQY TRBJ2-7 13 TRBV28
ASSIGQGRAGANVLT TRBJ2-6 15 TRBV7-8
ASSENRGLAGVGTQY TRBJ2-3 15 TRBV10-1
ASSILGTRANVLT TRBJ2-6 13 TRBV19
ASSSEGTGGNTEAF TRBJ1-1 14 TRBV18
ASSVSLAGVNTDTQY TRBJ2-3 15 TRBV9
ASSLSGQGLPSYEQY TRBJ2-7 15 TRBV27
ACPQGSGNTIY TRBJ1-3 11 TRBV30
ASSQVGEQF TRBJ2-1 9 TRBV4-1
ASSLWGGGTGELF TRBJ2-2 13 TRBV5-4
ASSLRSNTDTQY TRBJ2-3 12 TRBV28
ASSQDPAGVQGGETQY TRBJ2-5 16 TRBV4-2
ASSSSGRLETQY TRBJ2-5 12 TRBV6-5
ASSLQGTGETQY TRBJ2-5 12 TRBV7-8